What follows are 23 T cell receptor beta chains derived from one specimen sequenced in a study of cytomegalovirus exposure and HLA in healthy donors. The study ran its PCR with 60 Vbeta and 13 Jbeta primers. Sequencing was performed with immunoSEQ multiplex PCR; in TCRdb, only in-frame clones are kept and a portion is missing. The table records fewer than 200,000 clones, approximately 72% of them present only once. Sequencing was carried out using PBMCs. These TCRs come from a human donor in good health.

The V and J genes are TRBV7-8 and TRBJ2-7; D is perhaps TRBD2 (6 bases). The CDR3 runs 17 residues. The V and J ends lost 2 bases and 2 bases respectively, with 19 bases between them. The germline V gene encodes CDR1 SGHVS and CDR2 FQNEAQ. The CDR3 DNA follows: TGTGCCAGCAGCTTACTCCTGATCGGGCGGGGAGCCTACGAGCAGTACTTC. Translated, it gives CASSLLLIGRGAYEQYF. Together with reference TRBV7-8 and TRBJ2-7, the CDR3 gives the full variable domain: GAGVSQSPRYKVAKRGQDVALRCDPISGHVSLFWYQQALGQGPEFLTYFQNEAQLDKSGLPSDRFFAERPEGSVSTLKIQRTQQEDSAVYLCASSLLLIGRGAYEQYFGPGTRLTVT.

The chain carries TRBV2 and TRBJ2-5; D is possibly TRBD2 (5 bases). Germline loops: CDR1 SNHLY, CDR2 FYNNEI. The CDR3 has 13 residues. Trimming shortened V by 4 bases and J by 5 bases, and 11 bases separated the two germline ends. Here the CDR3 DNA reads TGTGCCAGCAGTGCGGTTTGGGAGGAGACCCAGTACTTC. Its protein product is CASSAVWEETQYF.

V and J are TRBV5-6 and TRBJ2-1, with D uncertain. Germline CDR1 and CDR2: SGHDT and YYEEEE. Trimming took 3 bases from V and 0 from J, leaving 10 bases between them. The CDR3 consists of 15 residues. The CDR3 protein is CASSSPFSSYNEQFF. The CDR3 bases are TGTGCCAGCAGCTCGCCCTTTAGCTCCTACAATGAGCAGTTCTTC.

J is TRBJ2-7 and V is TRBV5-8, with D perhaps TRBD2 (5 bases). This CDR3 comprises 14 residues. Trimming took off 0 bases at V and 6 bases at J, with 13 bases between the two ends. From germline, CDR1 is SGHTS and CDR2 YDEGEE. CDR3: CASSLEYWESEQYF. In DNA, the CDR3 is TGTGCCAGCAGCTTGGAGTATTGGGAGAGCGAGCAGTACTTC.

The rearrangement uses TRBV4-1 and TRBJ2-5, with 7 nucleotides matching TRBD1. The tail of the sequence fits TRBJ2-7 better, so the J call may be wrong. Germline CDR1 reads MGHRA; CDR2 reads YSYEKL. This CDR3 comprises 16 residues. The CDR3 protein is CASSQADRVSSYEQYF. The CDR3, as DNA: TGCGCCAGCAGCCAGGCAGACAGGGTGAGCTCCTACGAGCAGTACTTC.

This rearrangement joins TRBV2 to TRBJ2-1; 8 positions match TRBD2. V was clipped by 5 bases and J by 8 bases; unmatched bases: 8. CDR1 and CDR2 (germline): SNHLY, FYNNEI. The CDR3 is 14 residues long. DNA for the CDR3: TGTGCCAGCAGTTTAGACGGGGGGGCCTATGAGCAGTTCTTC. This encodes CASSLDGGAYEQFF.

The chain carries TRBV4-1 and TRBJ1-1; D remains ambiguous. The V and J ends lost 2 bases and 0 bases respectively, with 10 bases between them. The CDR3 is 15 residues long. CDR1 is MGHRA, CDR2 YSYEKL, per germline. CDR3 coding DNA: TGCGCCAGCAGCCAATCGCGGGGTCTGAACACTGAAGCTTTCTTT. Its translation: CASSQSRGLNTEAFF.

The CDR3 spells CASSLDQGRGETQYF. DNA of the CDR3: TGTGCCAGCAGCTTGGATCAGGGGCGCGGGGAGACCCAGTACTTC. The rearrangement joins TRBV5-4 to TRBJ2-5; weak D call: TRBD1 (6 bases). CDR3 length: 15 amino acids. The V gene lost 0 bases and the J gene lost 5 bases, with 14 bases spanning the gap. Germline CDR1 reads SGHNT; CDR2 reads YYREEE (reference sequence).

The chain carries TRBV6-5 and TRBJ1-1; perhaps TRBD1 as D (5 bases). The CDR3 contains 13 residues. The ends were cut back, 3 bases at V and 7 bases at J, with 12 bases in the middle. CDR1 MNHEY and CDR2 SVGAGI come from the germline V gene. The chain's CDR3 is CASSYGPGLEAFF. CDR3 DNA: TGTGCCAGCAGTTATGGGCCAGGGCTTGAAGCTTTCTTT.

The DNA for the CDR3 is TGTGCCATCAGTGAGTCGGGCGGGGGGGTGAACACTGAAGCTTTCTTT. Amino acids: CAISESGGGVNTEAFF. This rearrangement joins TRBV10-3 to TRBJ1-1; D may be TRBD1 (5 bases). CDR1 ENHRY and CDR2 SYGVKD come from the germline V gene. This CDR3 region has 16 residues. V was trimmed by 0 bases and J by 0 bases, leaving 11 bases between them.

The V call is TRBV2, the J call TRBJ2-2, with TRBD1 identical over 9 bases. The germline gives CDR1 SNHLY, CDR2 FYNNEI. V shed 6 bases and J 5 bases; nucleotides not matched to a gene: 7. The CDR3 runs to 15 residues. The CDR3 nucleotides read TGTGCCAGCAGCGCCGACAGGGGGGGTACCGGGGAGCTGTTTTTT. This sequence encodes CASSADRGGTGELFF.

The chain employs TRBV27 and TRBJ2-7, with D possibly matching TRBD1 (6 bases). This CDR3 contains 13 residues. V was trimmed by 4 bases and J by 2 bases, leaving 9 bases between them. In germline, CDR1 is MNHEY, CDR2 SMNVEV (reference sequence). CDR3 DNA: TGTGCCAGCAGTTACAGGGCTACCTACGAGCAGTACTTC. Its protein is CASSYRATYEQYF.

The CDR3 DNA reads as TGTGCCTCCTCCCTGAGGGTAGCGGGTTCGCCTTACGAGCAGTACTTC. Amino acids: CASSLRVAGSPYEQYF. The rearrangement links TRBV9 to TRBJ2-7; 7 bases are shared with TRBD2. Trimming at V came to 10 bases and at J to 4 bases, leaving 20 bases not matched to a gene. The germline V gene has CDR1 SGDLS and CDR2 YYNGEE. The CDR3 extends over 16 amino acids.

The V and J genes are TRBV5-6 and TRBJ1-5, with TRBD1 identical over 10 bases. The CDR3 is 15 residues long. Trimming cost V 3 bases and J 2 bases; bases outside gene matches: 2. The germline CDR1 and CDR2 sequences are SGHDT and YYEEEE. The CDR3 sequence is CASSWGTGGNQPQHF. CDR3 in DNA: TGTGCCAGCAGCTGGGGGACAGGGGGCAATCAGCCCCAGCATTTT.

This clone was counted a few times. The chain links TRBV29-1 to TRBJ2-3; 8 bases line up with TRBD1. Germline assignment: CDR1 SQVTM and CDR2 ANQGSEA. V trimming: 1 base; J trimming: 0 bases; junction bases outside the gene matches: 6. The CDR3 loop spans 16 amino acids. The CDR3 coding sequence is TGCAGCGTTGAAGTCACAGGACAGGGAAGCACAGATACGCAGTATTTT. Protein product: CSVEVTGQGSTDTQYF.

This clone was observed a single time. The DNA of the CDR3 is TGCGCCAGCAGCTTGGAATCGGGTGTGGAGACCCAGTACTTC. Protein sequence: CASSLESGVETQYF. The chain employs TRBV5-1 and TRBJ2-5; unclear D gene. Trimming stripped 0 bases from V and 5 bases from J, with 11 bases between. Germline V gives CDR1 SGHRS, CDR2 YFSETQ. The CDR3 extends over 14 amino acids.

A few counts support this clone. V gene TRBV5-5 combines with J gene TRBJ1-2; possible D gene TRBD1, 6 bases. The CDR3 is 15 amino acids. Trimming took 1 base from V and 7 from J, leaving 17 bases between them. Germline lookup yields CDR1 SGHKS and CDR2 YYEKEE (reference sequence). The CDR3, as DNA: TGTGCCAGCAGCTTGTTGCCGGGGGGCGGTTCTGGCTACACCTTC. Protein sequence: CASSLLPGGGSGYTF.

This chain's CDR3 is CASSDYVRSYEQYF. CDR3 DNA sequence: TGTGCCAGCAGTGACTACGTCCGCTCCTACGAGCAGTACTTC. The chain uses TRBV6-1 and TRBJ2-7, with D hard to call. The CDR3 spans 14 residues. V was clipped by 3 bases and J by 0 bases, with 9 bases between them. The V gene's germline CDR1 is MNHNS and CDR2 SASEGT.

CDR3 sequence reads: CASSVGAATDETQYF. In DNA form, the CDR3 reads TGTGCCAGCAGCGTAGGGGCCGCGACCGACGAGACCCAGTACTTC. The genes are TRBV9 and TRBJ2-5; the D is unclear. Looked up from germline, CDR1 is SGDLS and CDR2 is YYNGEE. CDR3 length equals 15 residues. Trimming removed 0 bases from V and 5 bases from J, with 14 bases in between.

The chain joins TRBV19 to TRBJ1-3; possible D gene TRBD1, 6 bases. CDR1 and CDR2 (germline): LNHDA, SQIVND (reference sequence). Trimming shortened V by 3 bases and J by 4 bases, and 7 bases separated the two germline ends. The CDR3 extends over 13 amino acids. In DNA form, the CDR3 reads TGTGCCAGTAGTATTGGACAGGGAAACACCATATATTTT. Amino acids: CASSIGQGNTIYF.

The chain joins TRBV2 to TRBJ2-3; 7 bases fit TRBD2. Germline loops: CDR1 SNHLY, CDR2 FYNNEI. CDR3 length: 14 amino acids. The V segment lost 8 bases and the J segment 13 bases; nucleotides outside the gene matches: 18. CDR3 nucleotides: TGTGCCAGCGTTAAGGAGCGGGGTCGTGGAGTGAAGTATTTT. The encoded protein is CASVKERGRGVKYF.

The rearrangement links TRBV30 to TRBJ1-2, with 7 bases aligning to TRBD1. Losses at the gene ends were 1 base for V and 8 bases for J; bases not matched to a gene: 13. Germline lookup yields CDR1 GTSNPN and CDR2 SVGIG (reference sequence). The CDR3 runs 15 residues. This CDR3 reads CAWSALVEGADGYTF. For the CDR3, the DNA is TGTGCCTGGAGTGCCCTGGTAGAGGGGGCTGACGGCTACACCTTC.

This sequence joins TRBV9 and TRBJ1-2; unclear D gene. The germline V and J ends were trimmed by 4 bases and 0 bases, with 10 bases remaining between them. The CDR3 is made up of 14 amino acids. From germline, CDR1 is SGDLS and CDR2 YYNGEE. The chain's CDR3 is CASSSGLANYGYTF. The CDR3 nucleotides read TGTGCCAGCAGCTCCGGGTTAGCTAACTATGGCTACACCTTC.